This T cell receptor (beta chain) stems from a study of T cell repertoires in cytomegalovirus infection. At the level of the study: Both recently identified HLA-C-restricted and well-studied HLA-B-restricted CMV epitopes were used in the study. Public TCR beta signature analysis indicated the presence of both CMV infection and matching HLA type.

This clonotype was observed a handful of times. Its antigen is undetermined. Study-wide findings and caveats: Clonotypes of TCR beta that were HLA-C-restricted and CMV-specific dominated the ex vivo response. Of the TCR beta families, the public ones yielded a cumulative frequency that identified carriers of CMV plus the relevant HLA.

J lost 7 bases, V lost 9 bases, and 5 bases had no gene match. This CDR3 region has 13 residues. The germline V gene has CDR1 KGHDR and CDR2 SFDVKD. TCRdb re-derived calls from the reads in MiXCR, one entry per CDR3 protein. The data contain about 890,000 distinct CDR3 sequences, roughly 30% of them singletons. Sample: cultured CD8+ T cells from PBMCs, taken from culture after CMV antigen stimulation. The gene calls are TRBV24-1 and TRBJ2-1, with 10 bases fitting TRBD2. The clonotype comes from a human donor in good health (CMV status not recorded). Some clones in this sample may be carry-over from other donors' samples. The CDR3 bases are TGTGCCACCGCTCCGGGACTAGCGAATGAGCAGTTCTTC. Translation gives CATAPGLANEQFF.